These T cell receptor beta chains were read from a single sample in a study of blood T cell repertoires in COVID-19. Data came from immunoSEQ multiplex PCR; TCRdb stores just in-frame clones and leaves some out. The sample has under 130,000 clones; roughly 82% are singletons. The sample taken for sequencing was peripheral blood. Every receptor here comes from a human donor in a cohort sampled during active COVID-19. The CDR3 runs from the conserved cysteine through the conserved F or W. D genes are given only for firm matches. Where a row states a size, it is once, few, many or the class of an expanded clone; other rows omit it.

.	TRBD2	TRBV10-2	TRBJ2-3	TGCGCCAGCAGTGAAAAGGCTAGCGGGCCGACAGATACGCAGTATTTT	CASSEKASGPTDTQYF
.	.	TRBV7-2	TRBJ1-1	TGTGCCAGCAGCTCGGGACATCAGAACACTGAAGCTTTCTTT	CASSSGHQNTEAFF
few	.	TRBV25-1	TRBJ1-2	TGTGCCAGCACTCAAACAGGGCTCTATGGCTACACCTTC	CASTQTGLYGYTF
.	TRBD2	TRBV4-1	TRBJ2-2	TGCGCCAGCAGCCCCTCGGGCGGGGGGGCCGGCGGGGAGCTGTTTTTT	CASSPSGGGAGGELFF
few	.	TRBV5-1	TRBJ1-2	TGCGCCAGCAGCCGCTCGGGGGGGAGAAACTATGGCTACACCTTC	CASSRSGGRNYGYTF
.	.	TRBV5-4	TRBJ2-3	TGTGCCAGCAGCTTCCACACAGATACGCAGTATTTT	CASSFHTDTQYF
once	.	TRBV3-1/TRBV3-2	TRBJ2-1	TGTGCCAGCAGCCCAGGTTATAATGAGCAGTTCTTC	CASSPGYNEQFF
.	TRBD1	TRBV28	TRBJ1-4	TGTGCCATCGGACAGGGAGTCAGGGCTAATGAAAAACTGTTTTTT	CAIGQGVRANEKLFF
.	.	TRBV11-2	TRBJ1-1	TGTGCCAGCAGCTTCGACCGAGGGACTGAAGCTTTCTTT	CASSFDRGTEAFF
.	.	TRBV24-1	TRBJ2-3	TGTGCCACGAGTCCCTCGAGAGGCAGAGGCACAGATACGCAGTATTTT	CATSPSRGRGTDTQYF
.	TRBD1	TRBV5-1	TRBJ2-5	TGCGCCAGCAGCCCTAACACAGGGGTTTCGGAGACCCAGTACTTC	CASSPNTGVSETQYF
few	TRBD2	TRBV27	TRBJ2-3	TGTGCCAGCAGTGTAGCGGGGGGAGATACGCAGTATTTT	CASSVAGGDTQYF
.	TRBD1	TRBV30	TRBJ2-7	TGTGCCTGGTCAGGGGGTGGCGAGCAGTACTTC	CAWSGGGEQYF
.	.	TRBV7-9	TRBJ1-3	TGTGCCAGCAGCTTAGCGCGAGCAACTGGAAACACCATATATTTT	CASSLARATGNTIYF
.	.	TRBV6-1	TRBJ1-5	TGTGCCAGCAGTGACGGCAGGGGCGGGCAGCCCCAGCATTTT	CASSDGRGGQPQHF
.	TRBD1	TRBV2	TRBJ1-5	TGTGCCAGCAGCTGGACAGGATCCAATCAGCCCCAGCATTTT	CASSWTGSNQPQHF
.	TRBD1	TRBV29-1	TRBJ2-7	TGCAGCGTAAAGGGGACAGGGAACTCCTACGAGCAGTACTTC	CSVKGTGNSYEQYF
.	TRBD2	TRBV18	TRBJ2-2	TGTGCCAGCTCCCGCCAGACTAGCGCCGGGGAGCTGTTTTTT	CASSRQTSAGELFF
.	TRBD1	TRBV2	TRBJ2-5	TGTGCCAGCAGGGGGGACAGGGGGCGGGAGACCCAGTACTTC	CASRGDRGRETQYF
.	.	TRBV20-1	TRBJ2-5	TGCAGTGCTGGCAGGGGAGAGACCCAGTACTTC	CSAGRGETQYF
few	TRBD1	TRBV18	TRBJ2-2	TGTGCCAGCTCAAGGGACAGGAACACCGGGGAGCTGTTTTTT	CASSRDRNTGELFF
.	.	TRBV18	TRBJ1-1	TGTGCCAGCTCACCACCAGCGGGGGCGTACACTGAAGCTTTCTTT	CASSPPAGAYTEAFF
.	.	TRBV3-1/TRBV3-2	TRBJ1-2	TGTGCCAGCAGCCAAGATAGGGGCAGGTCTGAATGGGGCTACACCTTC	CASSQDRGRSEWGYTF
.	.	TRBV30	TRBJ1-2	TGTGCCTGGGGCGGGGGCTACACCTTC	CAWGGGYTF
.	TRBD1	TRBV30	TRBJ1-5	TGTGCCTGGAGTGTACGCCGACAGGGTATCTGGTTCGATCAGCCCCAGCATTTT	CAWSVRRQGIWFDQPQHF
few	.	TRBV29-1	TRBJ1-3	TGCAGCGTAAGAACAGGTCTTTCCGGAAACACCATATATTTT	CSVRTGLSGNTIYF
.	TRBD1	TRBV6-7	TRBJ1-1	TGTGCCCGCTGGCGACAGGGGGCGTCTCGCACTGAAGCTTTCTTT	CARWRQGASRTEAFF
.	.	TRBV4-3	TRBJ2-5	TGCGCCAGCAGCCAAGAGAGATTTGAGACCCAGTACTTC	CASSQERFETQYF
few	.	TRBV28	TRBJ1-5	TGTGCCAGCAGTTTCTCCGGGAATCAGCCCCAGCATTTT	CASSFSGNQPQHF
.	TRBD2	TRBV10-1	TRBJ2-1	TGCGCCAGCAGTGACAGCGGGGCTAGCAATGAGCAGTTCTTC	CASSDSGASNEQFF
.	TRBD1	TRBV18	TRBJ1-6	TGTGCCAGCTCACCAAAACCCTCGGGACAGATGAGCTCCTATAATTCACCCCTCCACTTT	CASSPKPSGQMSSYNSPLHF
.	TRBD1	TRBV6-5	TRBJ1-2	TGTGCCAGCGGGACAGGGGGTCTTGGCTACACCTTC	CASGTGGLGYTF
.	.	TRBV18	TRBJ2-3	TGTGCCAGCTCACCACCGGGCCGGATAGGAAGCACAGATACGCAGTATTTT	CASSPPGRIGSTDTQYF
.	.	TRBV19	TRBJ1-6	TGTGCCAGTAGTATGGACAGAACCTATAATTCACCCCTCCACTTT	CASSMDRTYNSPLHF
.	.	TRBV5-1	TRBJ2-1	TGCGCCAGCAGCTGGGGGCAGGGCAATGAGCAGTTCTTC	CASSWGQGNEQFF
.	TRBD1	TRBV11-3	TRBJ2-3	TGTGCCAGCAGCTCAATCAACCGATGGACAGGGAGCACAGATACGCAGTATTTT	CASSSINRWTGSTDTQYF
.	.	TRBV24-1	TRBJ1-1	TGTGCCACCAGTCAAAAGAACACTGAAGCTTTCTTT	CATSQKNTEAFF
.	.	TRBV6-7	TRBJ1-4	TGTGCCAGCAATCCCCGGGGAACTAATGAAAAACTGTTTTTT	CASNPRGTNEKLFF
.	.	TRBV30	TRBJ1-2	TGTGCCTGGAGACGGGGGGCCCCCCGTGGCTACACCTTC	CAWRRGAPRGYTF